This record looks at one T cell receptor beta chain sequence and its context. Its target is not known. This record comes from a study of cytomegalovirus exposure and HLA in healthy donors. Repertoires were generated with immunoSEQ multiplex PCR, while TCRdb's copy carries only in-frame clones and drops some. The data hold 200,000 to 300,000 clones, with around 90% observed a single time. The CDR3 is made up of 15 amino acids. Germline CDR1 and CDR2: LGHNA and YNFKEQ. Unmatched junction bases numbered 4, after V lost 1 base and J lost 3 bases. Study-wide results and caveats: Altogether, 170 or so TCR beta chains were recorded as cytomegalovirus-associated. Usually a TCR sequence was rare, but some public TCRs were found in many donors. A later analysis found first-cohort TCR clusters tended to co-occur in the 130 or so validation repertoires. It was confirmed in vitro that a few of the CMV-associated chains were specific for CMV antigens.

The TCR comes from a woman aged 25 to 39 in good health and CMV-seronegative. The gene calls are TRBV4-2 and TRBJ1-1; 8 nucleotides align to TRBD1. The sample consisted of PBMCs. This chain's CDR3 is CASSQVGQGHTEAFF. The CDR3 DNA is TGTGCCAGCAGCCAAGTCGGACAGGGACACACTGAAGCTTTCTTT.